These 26 T cell receptor beta chains came from one sample sequenced in a study of regulatory dendritic cells for organ transplantation. Libraries were prepared by immunoSEQ multiplex PCR; TCRdb keeps only in-frame clonotypes and omits some of them. This sample has almost 30,000 clones, with 60% to 80% found just once. The sequenced sample consisted of memory CD4+ T cells from blood. Regarding subset: CD45RO+ memory T cells. Receptors originate from a human donor in good health.

The chain links TRBV4-2 to TRBJ2-3, with 15 bases matching TRBD2. The CDR3 runs 19 residues. V lost 1 base to trimming and J lost 0 bases; unmatched junction nucleotides: 5. Germline-derived CDR1 and CDR2 are LGHNA and YNFKEQ. CDR3: CASSQAGTSGRTSTDTQYF. The CDR3 nucleotides are TGTGCCAGCAGCCAAGCGGGGACTAGCGGGAGGACGAGCACAGATACGCAGTATTTT.

This sequence joins TRBV27 and TRBJ2-3, with 7 bases matching TRBD1. This CDR3 is built from 15 residues. In germline, CDR1 is MNHEY, CDR2 SMNVEV (reference sequence). V lost 4 bases, J lost 2 bases, and 6 bases stayed unmatched. The CDR3 here is CASSSGTVHTDTQYF. CDR3 nucleotide sequence: TGTGCCAGCAGTTCCGGGACAGTTCACACAGATACGCAGTATTTT.

The chain uses TRBV7-3 and TRBJ2-1; D remains unclear. This CDR3 contains 13 residues. Trimming shortened V by 1 base and J by 8 bases, and 9 bases separated the two germline ends. Germline CDR1 SGHTA, CDR2 FQGTGA. This CDR3 is CASSLRRGDEQFF. The CDR3 DNA sequence: TGTGCCAGCAGCTTAAGGAGAGGCGATGAGCAGTTCTTC.

J is TRBJ1-2 and V is TRBV6-5; D uncertain. The V gene lost 7 bases and the J gene lost 3 bases, with 12 bases spanning the gap. CDR1 and CDR2 from the germline V gene are MNHEY and SVGAGI. The CDR3 is 13 residues long. CDR3 bases: TGTGCCAGCAACGACCGGGATCACTATGGCTACACCTTC. This translates into CASNDRDHYGYTF.

There are a few counts of this clone. The CDR3 loop reads CASSPQGQRSNQPQHF. The CDR3 DNA follows: TGTGCCAGCAGCCCGCAGGGACAGAGAAGCAATCAGCCCCAGCATTTT. The chain has TRBV16 and TRBJ1-5; 7 bases align to TRBD1. The CDR3 contains 16 residues. With V trimmed by 4 bases and J by 1 base, 7 bases remained unmatched. Germline assignment: CDR1 KGHSY and CDR2 FQNENV.

The sample holds one count of this clone. The V and J genes are TRBV9 and TRBJ2-6; no reliable D call. V lost 0 bases to trimming and J lost 2 bases, with 0 bases between them. Germline loops: CDR1 SGDLS, CDR2 YYNGEE. CDR3 length equals 13 residues. This chain's CDR3 is CASSVAGANVLTF. The CDR3 nucleotides are TGTGCCAGCAGCGTAGCTGGGGCCAACGTCCTGACTTTC. The full variable domain, rest sourced from reference TRBV9 and TRBJ2-6, is DSGVTQTPKHLITATGQRVTLRCSPRSGDLSVYWYQQSLDQGLQFLIQYYNGEERAKGNILERFSAQQFPDLHSELNLSSLELGDSALYFCASSVAGANVLTFGAGSRLTVL.

The chain is built from TRBV5-4 and TRBJ1-1; D remains unclear. CDR3 length: 10 residues. V was clipped by 1 base and J by 9 bases, with 4 bases between them. Germline CDR1 is SGHNT and CDR2 is YYREEE (reference sequence). The DNA for the CDR3 is TGTGCCAGCAGCTTGTCGAAAGCTTTCTTT. As protein: CASSLSKAFF.

For the CDR3, the DNA is TGCAGCGTAGTGACTAGCGGGAGGGGCACAGATACGCAGTATTTT. Residues: CSVVTSGRGTDTQYF. V is TRBV29-1 and J is TRBJ2-3; 14 bases fit TRBD2. This CDR3 spans 15 amino acids. The junction had 3 bases not matched to a gene; V was cut back by 6 bases and J by 1 base. Germline V CDR1 and CDR2: SQVTM, ANQGSEA.

This chain uses TRBV18 with TRBJ1-6; D perhaps matches TRBD1 (5 bases). Trimming cost V 3 bases and J 8 bases, with 11 bases left between them. CDR1 is KGHSH, CDR2 LQKENI, per germline. The CDR3 covers 14 residues. In nucleotides, the CDR3 is TGTGCCAGCTCACCTCTGGGGGGTGATTCACCCCTCCACTTT. It specifies CASSPLGGDSPLHF.

The V and J genes are TRBV5-1 and TRBJ2-1; D might be TRBD1 or TRBD2, each matching 5 bases. This CDR3 is built from 16 residues. Germline V gene lookup returns CDR1 SGHRS and CDR2 YFSETQ. V lost 4 bases, J lost 7 bases, and 21 bases lay in between. The CDR3 here is CASSASSGTVGNEQFF. The DNA for the CDR3 is TGCGCCAGCAGCGCCTCTTCCGGGACCGTTGGAAATGAGCAGTTCTTC. The variable domain in full, with the rest retrieved from reference TRBV5-1 and TRBJ2-1, is KAGVTQTPRYLIKTRGQQVTLSCSPISGHRSVSWYQQTPGQGLQFLFEYFSETQRNKGNFPGRFSGRQFSNSRSEMNVSTLELGDSALYLCASSASSGTVGNEQFFGPGTRLTVL.

The chain joins TRBV28 to TRBJ2-1, with D possibly called TRBD1 or TRBD2 (5 bases each). The CDR3 contains 13 residues. The germline V gene has CDR1 MDHEN and CDR2 SYDVKM. With 2 bases removed from V and 10 bases from J, the gap between germline ends came to 12 bases. In DNA, the CDR3 is TGTGCCAGCAGTTTAGGGCTAGGGGAGGAGCAGTTCTTC. Its protein product is CASSLGLGEEQFF.

The gene calls are TRBV4-2 and TRBJ1-2, with D perhaps TRBD1 (5 bases). Trimming cost V 0 bases and J 5 bases, with 22 bases left between them. This CDR3 region has 18 residues. Germline V gives CDR1 LGHNA, CDR2 YNFKEQ. The DNA for the CDR3 is TGTGCCAGCAGCCAAGATTTTGGGGGTTGGCAGCACAGTTATGGCTACACCTTC. Translation: CASSQDFGGWQHSYGYTF.

The chain employs TRBV6-1 and TRBJ2-1; TRBD2 agrees at 12 bases. CDR3 size: 15 residues. The germline CDR1 and CDR2 sequences are MNHNS and SASEGT. Losses at the gene ends were 4 bases for V and 8 bases for J; bases not matched to a gene: 6. The CDR3 loop is CASSGLAGGSDEQFF. As DNA, the CDR3 is TGTGCCAGCAGTGGTCTAGCGGGAGGGTCAGATGAGCAGTTCTTC.

The rearrangement joins TRBV9 to TRBJ2-3, with D unresolved. V lost 0 bases and J lost 2, with 13 bases in between. Germline lookup yields CDR1 SGDLS and CDR2 YYNGEE. This CDR3 has 16 amino acids. CDR3 nucleotides: TGTGCCAGCAGCGTAGAAGTCGGGCAGCCCACAGATACGCAGTATTTT. Its protein product is CASSVEVGQPTDTQYF.

The chain uses TRBV25-1 and TRBJ2-1, with D uncertain. V was cut by 4 bases and J by 4 bases, with 11 bases left in between. There are 14 residues in the CDR3. The V gene's germline CDR1 is MGHDK and CDR2 SYGVNS. DNA for the CDR3: TGTGCCAGCAGTGGCCTAACCGTTTACAATGAGCAGTTCTTC. Its protein product is CASSGLTVYNEQFF.

This clone was detected once. The chain carries TRBV18 and TRBJ1-1, with 8 positions matching TRBD1. V trimming: 2 bases; J trimming: 4 bases; junction bases outside the gene matches: 9. CDR1 and CDR2 from the germline V gene are KGHSH and LQKENI. The CDR3 consists of 16 residues. CDR3 DNA: TGTGCCAGCTCACCAGATCCACAGGGGGTGGGCACTGAAGCTTTCTTT. Translated: CASSPDPQGVGTEAFF. The variable domain in full, completed from reference TRBV18 and TRBJ1-1, reads NAGVMQNPRHLVRRRGQEARLRCSPMKGHSHVYWYRQLPEEGLKFMVYLQKENIIDESGMPKERFSAEFPKEGPSILRIQQVVRGDSAAYFCASSPDPQGVGTEAFFGQGTRLTVV.

A remark on this clone: The junction does not match germline at one end; this may be a read error. The rearrangement uses TRBV6-5 and TRBJ1-2; the D gene is possibly TRBD1 (6 bases). Per germline, CDR1 MNHEY and CDR2 SVGAGI. This CDR3 is 12 amino acids long. CDR3 residues: CASSYSGRDTLF. In nucleotides, the CDR3 is TGTGCCAGCAGTTACTCAGGGAGGGACACACTCTTC.

This rearrangement joins TRBV30 to TRBJ2-2, with 9 bases aligning to TRBD1. CDR3 length: 15 amino acids. V shed 4 bases, J shed 6 bases, and the junction held 9 bases outside the gene matches. Germline CDR1 reads GTSNPN; CDR2 reads SVGIG (reference sequence). CDR3 in DNA: TGTGCCTGGACCCCGGACAGGGGTATCGCCGGGGAGCTGTTTTTT. Translated: CAWTPDRGIAGELFF.

The chain uses TRBV18 and TRBJ2-5; D call uncertain. The CDR3 has 13 amino acids. Germline V gene data show CDR1 as KGHSH and CDR2 as LQKENI. Trimming cost V 4 bases and J 2 bases, with 8 bases left between them. CDR3 in amino acids: CASSRGLQETQYF. For the CDR3, the DNA is TGTGCCAGCTCACGCGGTCTACAAGAGACCCAGTACTTC.

The J gene is TRBJ2-7, the V gene TRBV6-4; D is perhaps TRBD1 or TRBD2 (5 bases each). V lost 6 bases, J lost 3 bases, and 15 bases lay in between. There are 14 residues in the CDR3. Germline values: CDR1 MRHNA, CDR2 SNTAGT. Written as DNA, the CDR3 is TGTGCCAGCAGCAGAACGGGGCCCGACTACGAGCAGTACTTC. Encoded protein: CASSRTGPDYEQYF.

The CDR3 sequence: CASSWGSKETQYF. As DNA, the CDR3 is TGTGCCAGTAGTTGGGGGAGCAAAGAGACCCAGTACTTC. The chain links TRBV19 to TRBJ2-5; either TRBD1 or TRBD2 may supply D (5 bases each). CDR3 length equals 13 residues. Trimming cost V 5 bases and J 3 bases, with 10 bases left between them. Germline V CDR1 and CDR2: LNHDA, SQIVND (reference sequence).

The chain is built from TRBV10-3 and TRBJ1-4; 7 nucleotides match TRBD1. The CDR3 runs 13 residues. The V gene's germline CDR1 is ENHRY and CDR2 SYGVKD. The V gene end was trimmed by 8 bases and the J gene end by 8 bases; junction bases not matched to a gene: 8. Here the CDR3 reads CAIRGGSEEKLFF. CDR3 coding DNA: TGTGCCATCCGAGGGGGCTCGGAGGAAAAACTGTTTTTT.

The chain has TRBV4-2 and TRBJ2-5; 8 nucleotides match TRBD2. The CDR3 consists of 16 residues. CDR1 is LGHNA, CDR2 YNFKEQ, per germline. Trimming cost V 2 bases and J 0 bases; bases outside gene matches: 5. The CDR3 region is CASSQTSGTNQETQYF. CDR3 coding DNA: TGTGCCAGCAGCCAAACTAGCGGAACAAACCAAGAGACCCAGTACTTC.

The chain links TRBV11-2 to TRBJ2-5, with a tentative D call TRBD1 (6 bases). Trimming stripped 5 bases from V and 4 bases from J, with 20 bases between. The CDR3 sequence is 16 residues long. CDR1 is SGHAT and CDR2 is FQNNGV in the germline V gene. For the CDR3, the DNA is TGTGCCAGCAGCGCTGGTCATCGGGGACAATTAGAGACCCAGTACTTC. This gives the protein CASSAGHRGQLETQYF.

The gene calls are TRBV2 and TRBJ1-1; 8 nucleotides agree with TRBD1. V shed 8 bases, J shed 6 bases, and the junction held 5 bases outside the gene matches. CDR1 SNHLY and CDR2 FYNNEI come from the germline V gene. There are 12 residues in the CDR3. Written as DNA, the CDR3 is TGTGCCAGCGCCCAGGGGGCCGCTGAAGCTTTCTTT. This encodes CASAQGAAEAFF.

On this clone itself: One end of the junction varies from germline; a read error may be responsible. This chain uses TRBV6-5 with TRBJ2-1, with 7 nucleotides matching TRBD1. Germline assignment: CDR1 MNHEY and CDR2 SVGAGI. The length of the CDR3 is 14 residues. This CDR3 is CASSGVGTAQLLVF. As DNA, the CDR3 is TGTGCCAGCAGTGGGGTCGGGACAGCTCAACTCCTAGTCTTC.